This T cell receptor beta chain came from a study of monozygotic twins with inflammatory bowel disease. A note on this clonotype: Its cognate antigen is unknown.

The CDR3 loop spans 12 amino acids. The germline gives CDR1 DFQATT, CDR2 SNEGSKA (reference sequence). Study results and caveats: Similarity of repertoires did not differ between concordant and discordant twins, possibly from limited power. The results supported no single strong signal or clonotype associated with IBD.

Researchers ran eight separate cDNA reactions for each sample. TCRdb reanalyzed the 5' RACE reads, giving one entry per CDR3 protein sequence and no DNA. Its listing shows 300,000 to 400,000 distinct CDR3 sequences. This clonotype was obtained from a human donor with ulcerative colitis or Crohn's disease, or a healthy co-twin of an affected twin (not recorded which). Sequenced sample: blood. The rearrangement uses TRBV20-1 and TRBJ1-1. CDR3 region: CSAGRGGGEAFF.